Here is one TCR beta chain with its context. This sample is drawn from a study of shared clonotypes between healthy human individuals. Germline V gives CDR1 MNHNS, CDR2 SASEGT. The CDR3 spans 10 residues. V was pared by 9 bases and J by 4 bases, with 7 bases between. TCRdb keeps only in-frame clones here, not all; method: immunoSEQ multiplex PCR. In the table there are approximately 2.4 million clones, around 95% of which are singletons. This TCR came from a man between 18 and 29 years old in good health. The chain joins TRBV6-1 to TRBJ2-7; D call uncertain. The source material was naive CD4+ T cells sorted from blood. As to subset: CD45RA+ positively selected. The CDR3 DNA reads as TGTGCCAGTTTCTCGTACGAGCAGTACTTC. Amino acid sequence: CASFSYEQYF.